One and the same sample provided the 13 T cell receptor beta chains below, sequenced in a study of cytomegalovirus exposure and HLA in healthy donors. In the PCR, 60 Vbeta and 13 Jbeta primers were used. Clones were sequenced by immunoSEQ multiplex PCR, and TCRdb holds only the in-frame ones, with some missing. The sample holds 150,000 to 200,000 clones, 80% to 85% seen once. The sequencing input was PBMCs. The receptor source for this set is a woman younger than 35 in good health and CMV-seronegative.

CDR3 sequence: CSGDGLASYNEQFF. In DNA form, the CDR3 reads TGCAGCGGGGATGGGCTAGCTTCCTACAATGAGCAGTTCTTC. The rearrangement links TRBV29-1 to TRBJ2-1, with TRBD2 as a possible D gene (5 bases). The CDR3 length is 14 residues. Trimming took off 7 bases at V and 1 base at J, with 14 bases between the two ends. Germline lookup yields CDR1 SQVTM and CDR2 ANQGSEA.

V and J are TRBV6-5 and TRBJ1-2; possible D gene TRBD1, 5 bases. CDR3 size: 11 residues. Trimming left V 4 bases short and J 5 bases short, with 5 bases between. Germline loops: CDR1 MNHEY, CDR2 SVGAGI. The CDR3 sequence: CASSSGYGYTF. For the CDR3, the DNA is TGTGCCAGCAGTTCAGGGTATGGCTACACCTTC.

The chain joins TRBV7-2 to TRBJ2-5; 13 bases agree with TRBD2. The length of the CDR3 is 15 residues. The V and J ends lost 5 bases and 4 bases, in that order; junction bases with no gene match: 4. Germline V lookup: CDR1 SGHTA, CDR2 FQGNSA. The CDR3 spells CASSPGTSGTETQYF. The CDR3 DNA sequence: TGTGCCAGCAGCCCGGGGACTAGCGGGACAGAGACCCAGTACTTC.

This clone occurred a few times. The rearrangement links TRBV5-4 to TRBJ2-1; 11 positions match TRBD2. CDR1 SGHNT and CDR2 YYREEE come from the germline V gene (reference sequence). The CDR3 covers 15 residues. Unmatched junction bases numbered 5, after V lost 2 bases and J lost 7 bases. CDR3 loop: CASSFLAGGGNEQFF. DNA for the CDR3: TGTGCCAGCAGCTTCCTAGCGGGAGGAGGGAATGAGCAGTTCTTC.

DNA of the CDR3: TGTGCCAGCAGCTTGAGACAGGGTATGAACACTGAAGCTTTCTTT. Translated, it gives CASSLRQGMNTEAFF. The chain recombines TRBV7-9 with TRBJ1-1, with TRBD1 identical over 7 bases. V lost 3 bases, J lost 0 bases, and 4 bases stayed unmatched. CDR3 size: 15 residues. The germline V gene encodes CDR1 SEHNR and CDR2 FQNEAQ (reference sequence).

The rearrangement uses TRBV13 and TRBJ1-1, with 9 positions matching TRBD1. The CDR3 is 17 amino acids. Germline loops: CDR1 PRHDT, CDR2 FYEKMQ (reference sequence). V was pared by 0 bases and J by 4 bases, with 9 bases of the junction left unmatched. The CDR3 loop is CASSLGFPGQGITEAFF. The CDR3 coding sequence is TGTGCCAGCAGCTTAGGCTTCCCCGGACAGGGGATCACTGAAGCTTTCTTT.

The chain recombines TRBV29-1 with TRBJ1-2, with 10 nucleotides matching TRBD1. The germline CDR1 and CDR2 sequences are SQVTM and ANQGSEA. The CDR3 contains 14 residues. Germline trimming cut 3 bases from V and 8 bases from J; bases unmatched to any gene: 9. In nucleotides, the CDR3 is TGCAGCGTTGAGCGACAGGGGGCTAGGGGGGGCTACACCTTC. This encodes CSVERQGARGGYTF.

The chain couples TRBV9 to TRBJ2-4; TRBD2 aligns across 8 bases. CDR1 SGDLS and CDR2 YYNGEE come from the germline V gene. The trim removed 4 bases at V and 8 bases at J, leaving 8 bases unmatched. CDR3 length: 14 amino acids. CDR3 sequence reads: CASSPGGAGYIQYF. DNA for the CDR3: TGTGCCAGCAGCCCCGGGGGGGCGGGATACATTCAGTACTTC.

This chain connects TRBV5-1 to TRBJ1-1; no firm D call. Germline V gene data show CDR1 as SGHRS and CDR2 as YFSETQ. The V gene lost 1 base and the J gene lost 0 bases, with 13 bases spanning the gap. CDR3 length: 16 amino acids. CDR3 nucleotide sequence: TGCGCCAGCAGCTTGACACCCCAATTAATGAACACTGAAGCTTTCTTT. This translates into CASSLTPQLMNTEAFF.

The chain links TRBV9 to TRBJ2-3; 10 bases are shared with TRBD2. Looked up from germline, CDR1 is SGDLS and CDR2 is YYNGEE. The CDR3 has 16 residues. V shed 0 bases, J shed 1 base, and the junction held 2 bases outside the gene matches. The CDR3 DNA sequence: TGTGCCAGCAGCGTAGGGCTAGCGGGAGGCACAGATACGCAGTATTTT. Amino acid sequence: CASSVGLAGGTDTQYF.

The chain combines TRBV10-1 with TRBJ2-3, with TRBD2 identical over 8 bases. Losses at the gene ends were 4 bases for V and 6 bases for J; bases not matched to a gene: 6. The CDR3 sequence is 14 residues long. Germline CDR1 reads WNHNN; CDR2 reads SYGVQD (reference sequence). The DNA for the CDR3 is TGCGCCAGCAGTGGTCAAGCGGGAGAGGATACGCAGTATTTT. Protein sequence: CASSGQAGEDTQYF.

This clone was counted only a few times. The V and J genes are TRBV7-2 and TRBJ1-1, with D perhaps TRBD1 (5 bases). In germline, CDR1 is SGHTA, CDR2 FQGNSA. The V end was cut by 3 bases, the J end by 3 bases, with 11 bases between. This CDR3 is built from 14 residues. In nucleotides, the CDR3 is TGTGCCAGCAGCTTTCGCTCGGGGGACACTGAAGCTTTCTTT. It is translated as CASSFRSGDTEAFF. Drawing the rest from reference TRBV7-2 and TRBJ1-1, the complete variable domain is GAGVSQSPSNKVTEKGKDVELRCDPISGHTALYWYRQSLGQGLEFLIYFQGNSAPDKSGLPSDRFSAERTGGSVSTLTIQRTQQEDSAVYLCASSFRSGDTEAFFGQGTRLTVV.

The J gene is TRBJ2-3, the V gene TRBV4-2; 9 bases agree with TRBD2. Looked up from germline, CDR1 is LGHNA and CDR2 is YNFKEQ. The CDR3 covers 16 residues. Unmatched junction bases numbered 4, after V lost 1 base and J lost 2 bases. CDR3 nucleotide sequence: TGTGCCAGCAGCCAAGGACTAGCGGCTCTCACAGATACGCAGTATTTT. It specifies CASSQGLAALTDTQYF.